The present entry profiles one T cell receptor (beta chain) with its context. The sample comes from a study of blood T cell repertoires in COVID-19. The wider study: Researchers got acute and convalescent COVID-19 samples from the United States, Italy and Spain. PBMCs, B-cell-depleted T cells, or T cells were the source of the cDNA or gDNA that made up the material.

This CDR3 is built from 16 residues. J lost 4 bases, V lost 2 bases, and 4 bases had no gene match. Germline CDR1 is KGHSH and CDR2 is LQKENI. Sequencing used immunoSEQ multiplex PCR; TCRdb keeps in-frame clones, though not all of them. The sample lists some 150,000 clones; roughly 87% were seen once. Input material: peripheral blood. The chain combines TRBV18 with TRBJ1-4; 10 bases agree with TRBD1. The sequence derives from a woman in her sixties or seventies with active or convalescent COVID-19. The CDR3 reads CASSPTGTGVNEKLFF. The CDR3 DNA reads TGTGCCAGCTCACCAACAGGGACAGGGGTTAATGAAAAACTGTTTTTT. Together with reference TRBV18 and TRBJ1-4, the CDR3 gives the full variable domain: NAGVMQNPRHLVRRRGQEARLRCSPMKGHSHVYWYRQLPEEGLKFMVYLQKENIIDESGMPKERFSAEFPKEGPSILRIQQVVRGDSAAYFCASSPTGTGVNEKLFFGSGTQLSVL.